The clone carrying this T cell receptor beta chain was recorded many times. Its antigen is as yet unknown. Study observations and caveats: Tumor Treg TCRs overlapped most with tumor naive CD4+ cells.

The sorted Tregs were CD4+CD25+CD127-/low cells. After constant-region reverse-primer amplification, full-length variable regions underwent semi-nested PCR with Nested Universal Primer A. MiXCR, run by TCRdb on the 5' RACE reads, gives a single entry per CDR3 protein. The table includes approximately 57,000 distinct CDR3 sequences, around 20% detected once. The CDR3 is 13 residues long. Germline lookup yields CDR1 MNHEY and CDR2 SVGAGI. Trimming left V 2 bases short and J 2 bases short, with 6 bases between. The TCR was taken from a female donor with breast cancer. Sequenced material: tumor-infiltrating Tregs sorted from the breast tumor. This chain joins TRBV6-5 and TRBJ1-1; perhaps TRBD1 as D (5 bases). Here the CDR3 reads CASSYQGNTEAFF. The CDR3 DNA reads TGTGCCAGCAGTTACCAGGGAAACACTGAAGCTTTCTTT.